What follows is one TCR beta chain and its context. Antigen unknown. The data were obtained in a study of cytomegalovirus exposure and HLA in healthy donors. V shed 0 bases, J shed 4 bases, and the junction held 7 bases outside the gene matches. This CDR3 has 17 amino acids. Germline values: CDR1 LGHNA, CDR2 YNFKEQ. The PCR had 60 Vbeta and 13 Jbeta primers. Libraries were prepared by immunoSEQ multiplex PCR; TCRdb keeps only in-frame clonotypes and omits some of them. The data hold 200,000 to 250,000 clones, with roughly 88% observed a single time. Study-level points and caveats: The classifier, whose performance was assessed in both the original and validation cohorts, reportedly diagnosed cytomegalovirus status with high specificity and sensitivity. In vitro experiments confirmed that three CMV-associated chains were specific for CMV antigens.

The sequence was obtained from a boy aged 2 to 10 in good health and CMV-seronegative. The specimen sequenced was PBMCs. J is TRBJ2-1 and V is TRBV4-2; 9 bases are a match to TRBD2. The CDR3 is CASSQEAGGPSYNEQFF. CDR3 DNA sequence: TGTGCCAGCAGCCAAGAGGCGGGAGGGCCGAGTTACAATGAGCAGTTCTTC.